This TCR beta chain was observed in a study of OX40 agonist ivuxolimab in advanced cancers. Whole-study results and caveats: The authors did not determine the antigen specificity of the expanded peripheral T cells.

V lost 4 bases, J lost 4 bases, and 13 bases lay in between. This CDR3 region has 14 residues. Germline values: CDR1 MNHEY, CDR2 SMNVEV (reference sequence). About this clone: No antigen is known for it.

TCRdb's copy holds only in-frame clones and misses some; the assay was immunoSEQ multiplex PCR. This repertoire shows around 20,000 clones, less than 90% found once; its top ten account for roughly 25%. This sequence originates from an adult with an advanced solid tumor such as melanoma, head and neck, liver or kidney cancer. Sequences were derived from CD4+ or CD8+ T cells sorted from blood, sampled in a trial of the OX40 agonist ivuxolimab. The genes are TRBV27 and TRBJ1-1; D may be TRBD1 (5 bases). The CDR3 reads CASSSGTWGTEAFF. The DNA of the CDR3 is TGTGCCAGCAGTTCAGGGACTTGGGGCACTGAAGCTTTCTTT.